The source of this T cell receptor beta chain is a study of metastatic and nonmetastatic thyroid tumors. Whole-study context: Patients with malignant and benign thyroid disease provided blood and tumor or nodule tissue, whose repertoires were compared. Findings of the study overall: As reported, TCR beta diversity in blood and tumor was significantly higher in malignant thyroid tumors than in benign nodules.

How the authors handled the data: Variation in CDR3 across clinicopathological groups served as the basis for constructing a distant-metastasis classifier in papillary thyroid cancer. TCRdb re-called clones from the PCR reads using MiXCR. The authors' filters were not applied to this entry. The sample has approximately 35,000 clones, about 32% seen once. Germline V gives CDR1 DFQATT, CDR2 SNEGSKA (reference sequence). V dropped 0 bases and J dropped 5 bases, with 11 bases sitting between them. The CDR3 loop spans 14 amino acids. Among the patients, none had received any treatment before thyroid surgery. As regards this clone: As yet, its antigen is unknown.

V and J are TRBV20-1 and TRBJ2-1; no clear D. The source is a female donor with papillary thyroid cancer or a benign thyroid nodule (not recorded which). Some clones in this sample may be carry-over from other donors' samples. The sequenced material came from tumor tissue. The CDR3: CSARDGRANNEQFF. The CDR3 coding sequence is TGCAGTGCTAGAGATGGTAGGGCCAACAATGAGCAGTTCTTC.